A single T cell receptor beta chain is shown here with its context. The antigen remains undetermined. The sample belongs to a study of T-cell reconstitution after alpha-beta-depleted transplantation in children. Researchers prepared the TCRbeta library using unique molecular identifiers, the study reports. TCRdb reprocessed the PCR reads with MiXCR, giving one entry per CDR3 protein. The sample holds hundreds of thousands of distinct CDR3 sequences, roughly 18% seen once. V was cut by 7 bases and J by 7 bases, with 16 bases left in between. The CDR3 runs to 13 residues. Notes on the study in general: One year after transplant, T-cell counts and diversity came mostly from newly produced T cells.

The chain uses TRBV12-3 or TRBV12-4 and TRBJ2-5; D gene ambiguous. The specimen comprised PBMCs, mostly from graft donor cells, sampled 360 days after TCRalphabeta/CD19-depleted stem cell transplant. This sequence was found in a male patient between 2 and 10 years old who had a stem cell transplant for acute lymphoblastic leukemia, so the T cells may come from the graft donor. This chain's CDR3 is CASTFDWVGTQYF. The CDR3 nucleotides read TGTGCCAGCACCTTCGACTGGGTGGGGACCCAGTACTTC.